These T cell receptor beta chains were read from a single sample in a study of T cells after yellow fever vaccination. TCRdb reprocessed the 5' RACE reads with MiXCR, giving one entry per CDR3 protein. In the table there are approximately 90,000 distinct CDR3 sequences, about 6% of which are singletons. This specimen consisted of CD8+ T cells sorted from PBMCs, obtained 10 days after the yellow fever booster vaccination. These receptors all stem from a young man who received the YFV17D yellow fever vaccine. The CDR3 runs from the conserved cysteine through the conserved F or W. Each record gives: V gene, J gene, D gene, clone size, CDR3 protein, CDR3 DNA. A D gene is named only where the DNA matches it firmly. Clone size, where shown, is once, few, many, or a class for clones that have expanded.

v_gene: TRBV10-3
j_gene: TRBJ2-5
d_gene: .
abundance: .
CDR3aa: CAISESKVRVKETQYF
CDR3nt: TGTGCCATCAGTGAGTCGAAGGTCAGGGTGAAAGAGACCCAGTACTTC

v_gene: TRBV27
j_gene: TRBJ2-7
d_gene: TRBD1
abundance: few
CDR3aa: CASSKTGGAYEQYF
CDR3nt: TGTGCCAGCAGTAAGACAGGGGGCGCGTACGAGCAGTACTTC

v_gene: TRBV12-3/TRBV12-4
j_gene: TRBJ2-7
d_gene: .
abundance: few
CDR3aa: CASSFSGAREQYF
CDR3nt: TGTGCCAGCAGTTTTTCGGGGGCGCGGGAGCAGTACTTC

v_gene: TRBV4-2
j_gene: TRBJ1-1
d_gene: .
abundance: few
CDR3aa: CASSQGGLDLAEAFF
CDR3nt: TGTGCCAGCAGCCAAGGAGGGTTGGATTTAGCTGAAGCTTTCTTT

v_gene: TRBV10-3
j_gene: TRBJ1-6
d_gene: TRBD1
abundance: few
CDR3aa: CAIGNRGQGFNSPLHF
CDR3nt: TGTGCCATCGGGAATCGGGGACAGGGCTTTAATTCACCCCTCCACTTT

v_gene: TRBV7-9
j_gene: TRBJ1-1
d_gene: .
abundance: few
CDR3aa: CASSLAGGGNTEAFF
CDR3nt: TGTGCCAGCAGCTTAGCTGGGGGGGGGAACACTGAAGCTTTCTTT

v_gene: TRBV7-2
j_gene: TRBJ1-6
d_gene: .
abundance: .
CDR3aa: CASSLAVGVNSPLHF
CDR3nt: TGTGCCAGCAGCTTAGCGGTGGGGGTTAATTCACCCCTCCACTTT

v_gene: TRBV4-3
j_gene: TRBJ2-3
d_gene: .
abundance: many
CDR3aa: CASSQDHLGSRTDTQYF
CDR3nt: TGCGCCAGCAGCCAAGATCATCTCGGTAGCCGGACAGATACGCAGTATTTT

v_gene: TRBV6-5
j_gene: TRBJ2-3
d_gene: .
abundance: many
CDR3aa: CASSSDLEQDTQYF
CDR3nt: TGTGCCAGCAGTTCGGACCTGGAACAAGATACGCAGTATTTT

v_gene: TRBV7-9
j_gene: TRBJ2-7
d_gene: .
abundance: .
CDR3aa: CASSHGRQALFYEQYF
CDR3nt: TGTGCCAGCAGCCACGGTAGACAGGCCCTCTTCTACGAGCAGTACTTC

v_gene: TRBV5-1
j_gene: TRBJ2-1
d_gene: .
abundance: many
CDR3aa: CASSTYVSYNEQFF
CDR3nt: TGCGCCAGCAGCACCTATGTTTCCTACAATGAGCAGTTCTTC

v_gene: TRBV19
j_gene: TRBJ1-5
d_gene: .
abundance: .
CDR3aa: CASSITGAYQPQHF
CDR3nt: TGTGCCAGTAGTATCACGGGGGCTTATCAGCCCCAGCATTTT

v_gene: TRBV7-8
j_gene: TRBJ2-1
d_gene: TRBD1
abundance: few
CDR3aa: CASREEGATEQFF
CDR3nt: TGTGCCAGCAGAGAAGAGGGGGCCACTGAGCAGTTCTTC

v_gene: TRBV7-3
j_gene: TRBJ2-1
d_gene: TRBD2
abundance: few
CDR3aa: CASSESSGGYNEQFF
CDR3nt: TGTGCCAGCAGCGAGTCTAGCGGGGGGTACAATGAGCAGTTCTTC

v_gene: TRBV12-3/TRBV12-4
j_gene: TRBJ2-4
d_gene: .
abundance: .
CDR3aa: CASSVGFQNIQYF
CDR3nt: TGTGCCAGCAGTGTTGGGTTCCAAAACATTCAGTACTTC